This T cell receptor (beta chain) came from a study of T cells after yellow fever vaccination. This clonotype was seen a few times. Its antigen is not identified. General observations from the study: A minor fraction of clonotypes spanned both CD4 and CD8 compartments. The study re-detected most primary-vaccination clones after the booster (96% CD4, roughly 90% CD8).

By 5'RACE template switching, TCR cDNA was produced, with a universal primer site and UMIs added in the process. MiXCR, run by TCRdb on the 5' RACE reads, gives a single entry per CDR3 protein. The sample gives roughly 120,000 distinct CDR3 sequences, roughly 6.7% of which show up once; approximately 2.7% is in the top ten. The V gene's germline CDR1 is KGHSH and CDR2 LQKENI. V was clipped by 3 bases and J by 4 bases, with 16 bases between them. The CDR3 has 15 amino acids. The V and J genes are TRBV18 and TRBJ2-7, with D tentatively TRBD1 (6 bases). The sequence derives from a man between 18 and 35 years old who received the YFV17D yellow fever vaccine. The sequencing here drew on CD4+ T cells sorted from PBMCs, taken 9 to 11 days after the first yellow fever vaccination. CDR3 nucleotide sequence: TGTGCCAGCTCACCCCGACGGACAGCCTCGTACGAGCAGTACGTC. It is translated as CASSPRRTASYEQYV.